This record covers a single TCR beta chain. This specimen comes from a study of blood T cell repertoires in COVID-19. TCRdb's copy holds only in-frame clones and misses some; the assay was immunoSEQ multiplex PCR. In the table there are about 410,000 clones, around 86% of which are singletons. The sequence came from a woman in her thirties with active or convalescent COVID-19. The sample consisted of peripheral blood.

CDR3 sequence: CASSSSPGPYEQYF. CDR3 bases: TGTGCCAGCAGCTCATCCCCAGGGCCCTACGAGCAGTACTTC. V and J are TRBV5-6 and TRBJ2-7, with D maybe TRBD1 (5 bases). The CDR3 is 14 amino acids. Per germline, CDR1 SGHDT and CDR2 YYEEEE. V lost 3 bases to trimming and J lost 2 bases, with 12 bases between them.